This TCR beta chain was identified during a study of T cells after yellow fever vaccination (dated by TCRdb to between 2017 and 2020). About the study as a whole: Libraries from fractions with low cell numbers were prepared with the SMART-Seq v4 Ultra Low Input RNA kit. To follow T-cell clones before and after primary and booster YFV17D yellow fever vaccination, bulk TCR alpha and beta repertoires were sequenced over time. Two healthy male donors, one aged 18 to 30 and one aged 30 to 40 years, made up the cohort. Blood was collected at multiple timepoints before and after primary and secondary immunization, and bulk PBMC replicates and cell subsets were isolated. Study-wide findings and limitations: After the booster, most clones that had expanded after primary vaccination were detected again (almost 97% of CD4 and more than 80% of CD8), suggesting broad maintenance of memory. Computational filtering was required because FACS-sorted repertoires could contain abundant contaminating clonotypes from the bulk population. Compared with the primary T-cell response, the secondary T-cell response was weaker but faster, peaking on day 5 rather than day 15. A small share of clonotypes occurred in both CD4 and CD8 compartments, likely arising from convergent recombination. Because the study included only a couple of donors, the extent to which the findings can be generalized is limited.

This specimen's treatment or condition label, per the study, means: live attenuated yellow fever vaccine strain. Two biological replicates of bulk PBMCs were collected at each blood-draw timepoint. PBMCs were isolated from peripheral blood using a standard Ficoll-Paque protocol. TriZol was used to extract RNA from bulk PBMCs, from CD4 and CD8 fractions, and from dextramer-positive and dextramer-negative fractions. This clonotype was found a few times. This receptor's antigen is unknown. Within one base of it there is no much larger clone, and no base qualities were kept. Synthesis of TCR cDNA relied on 5'RACE template switching, a step that introduced a universal primer site along with unique molecular identifiers. Priming of cDNA synthesis was performed from both the TCR alpha and TCR beta constant segments. Library amplification used two PCR steps, and the second PCR step added sample barcodes and sequencing adapters. Sequencing of the libraries was done on either Illumina HiSeq 2500 (2x100 bp) or NovaSeq (2x150 bp). The paper's processing steps were these. MIGEC was used to demultiplex reads and collapse the reads into UMI consensus sequences, and MiXCR was used for V(D)J alignment. Vaccine-responding clonotypes were identified with edgeR using replicate PBMC samples, with FDR below 0.01 and a log2 fold change above 5 up to day 15 being required. Each bulk clonotype received a CD4 or CD8 identity based on whether the sequenced CD4 or CD8 repertoire contained that clonotype at higher abundance. The public sequencing data were trimmed at Q25 with fastp and processed into clonotypes with MiXCR by TCRdb, which kept only in-frame beta chains. Each CDR3 protein gets just one entry, which takes the most common genes and DNA from the rows behind it. The V and J calls shown here were made by TCRdb, not taken from the authors' results. Across this sample there are hundreds of thousands of distinct CDR3 sequences, with roughly a fifth seen only once. The ten largest clones capture approximately 14% of the sample.

The sample was PBMCs, taken 15 days after the yellow fever booster vaccination. The sequence was obtained from a man aged 25-45 years who received the YFV17D yellow fever vaccine.

The sequenced DNA: TGTGCCAGCAGCCTCACGCGGATTGAGCAGTTCTTC. The encoded protein is CASSLTRIEQFF. Recombination connected TRBV6-2 or TRBV6-3 to TRBJ2-1; confidence is insufficient to name the D gene. CDR1 is given as MNHEY and CDR2 as SVGEGT, both from the germline V gene. The CDR3 starts with the cysteine, ends with the phenylalanine, and has 12 residues. Only the CDR3 part of the read is kept: 36 bases, read in frame from the first base. Cut back by 6 bases and 9 bases, the V and J ends lie 12 bases apart.